This T cell receptor beta chain was found in a study of blood T cell repertoires in COVID-19. At the level of the study: Acute and convalescent COVID-19 specimens originated in the United States, Italy and Spain. Nucleic acid was either cDNA or gDNA, and it came from T cells, B-cell-depleted T cells, or PBMCs.

Methods used by the authors: Amplification with reference gene primers provided the estimates of nucleated cell counts. TCRdb keeps only in-frame clones here, not all; method: immunoSEQ multiplex PCR. The V and J calls and clone size come from that table; D and trimming were worked out from the DNA. Of 80,000 or so clones detected, roughly 87% appear once; the ten largest clones hold around 0.93%. The sample was peripheral blood. The TCR was taken from a woman aged 50 to 65 in a cohort sampled during active COVID-19.

The CDR3 here is CASSLPTGGSRGAFF. The DNA for the CDR3 is TGTGCCAGCAGCTTACCGACAGGGGGCTCCAGGGGTGCTTTCTTT. This chain joins TRBV7-9 and TRBJ1-1, with TRBD1 identical over 10 bases. Germline V gene data show CDR1 as SEHNR and CDR2 as FQNEAQ (reference sequence). After removal of 2 bases from V and 11 bases from J, the junction contained 11 bases not matched to a gene. There are 15 residues in the CDR3.